This T cell receptor beta chain was sequenced for a study of T cell repertoires in cytomegalovirus infection. At the level of the study: HLA-B-restricted CMV epitopes that are well studied were used alongside recently identified HLA-C-restricted ones. Carrying CMV and the relevant HLA type showed in public TCR beta signatures.

TCRdb fed the reads into MiXCR, producing one record per CDR3 protein. The sample holds around 900,000 distinct CDR3 sequences, around a third seen once. About this clonotype: Its specificity is unknown.

The clonotype originates from a human donor in good health (CMV status not recorded). Some clones in this sample may be carry-over from other donors' samples. Source: cultured CD8+ T cells from PBMCs, taken from culture after CMV antigen stimulation.

CDR3 residues: CASSPGQSNYGYTF. The CDR3 DNA sequence: TGTGCCAGCAGCCCGGGACAGTCAAACTATGGCTACACCTTC. V gene TRBV5-6 combines with J gene TRBJ1-2, with 7 bases matching TRBD1. The V gene end was trimmed by 4 bases and the J gene end by 2 bases; junction bases not matched to a gene: 5. The CDR3 is 14 residues long. Germline V gene data show CDR1 as SGHDT and CDR2 as YYEEEE.